This T cell receptor beta chain originates from a study of T cell clonality in common variable immunodeficiency. Heparinized whole blood, about 5 to 8.5 ml, came from each donor. Measured with immunoSEQ multiplex PCR; TCRdb has only the in-frame clones, and not every one. This repertoire holds some 32,000 clones, and none appear only once. In its sample, this clone was seen many times. The sequence was collected from a person aged 18 to 69 in good health. The sequencing input was peripheral blood mononuclear cells.

The CDR3 reads CASSLQPTNTGELFF. The CDR3 DNA, read in part, is TGTGCCAGTAGTTTACAGCCTACCAACACCGGGGAG. The V call is TRBV19, the J call TRBJ2-2; D is unclear. The read terminates 3 residues ahead of where the CDR3 ends, so the germline J gene completes it. The CDR3 sequence is 15 residues long. V lost 5 bases, J lost 2 bases, and 12 bases lay in between. Germline V CDR1 and CDR2: LNHDA, SQIVND (reference sequence). Supplemented by reference TRBV19 and TRBJ2-2, the full variable domain reads DGGITQSPKYLFRKEGQNVTLSCEQNLNHDAMYWYRQDPGQGLRLIYYSQIVNDFQKGDIAEGYSVSREKKESFPLTVTSAQKNPTAFYLCASSLQPTNTGELFFGEGSRLTVL.